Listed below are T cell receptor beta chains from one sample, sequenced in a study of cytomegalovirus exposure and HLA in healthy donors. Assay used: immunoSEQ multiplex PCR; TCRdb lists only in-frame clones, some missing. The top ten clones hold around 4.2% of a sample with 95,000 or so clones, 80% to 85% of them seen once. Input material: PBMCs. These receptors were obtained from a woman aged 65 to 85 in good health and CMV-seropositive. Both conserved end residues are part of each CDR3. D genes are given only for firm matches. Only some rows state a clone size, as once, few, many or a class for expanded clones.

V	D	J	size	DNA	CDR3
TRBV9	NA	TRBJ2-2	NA	TGTGCCAGCAGCGTAGCTGCAGCGAACACCGGGGAGCTGTTTTTT	CASSVAAANTGELFF
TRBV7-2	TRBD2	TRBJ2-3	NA	TGTGCCAGCAGCTTAGGACTAGCGCCCAACACAGATACGCAGTATTTT	CASSLGLAPNTDTQYF
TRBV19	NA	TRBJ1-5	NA	TGTGCCAGTAGTATATTTCAGGGAATGGGGAGCAATCAGCCCCAGCATTTT	CASSIFQGMGSNQPQHF
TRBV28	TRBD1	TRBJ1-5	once	TGTGCCAGCAGTTTAACAGGGGAACAGCCCCAGCATTTT	CASSLTGEQPQHF
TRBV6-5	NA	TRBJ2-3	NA	TGTGCCAGCAGTTCTCAAAGCGCCACAGATACGCAGTATTTT	CASSSQSATDTQYF
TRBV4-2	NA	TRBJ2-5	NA	TGTGCCAGCAGCCCATTGCTAGGAGAGACCCAGTACTTC	CASSPLLGETQYF
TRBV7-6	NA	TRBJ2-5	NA	TGTGCCAGCAGCTCTGTTTATGGGGCGTGGGAGACCCAGTACTTC	CASSSVYGAWETQYF
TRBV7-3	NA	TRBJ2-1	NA	TGTGCCAGCAGCTTAAGCGGGTCCTACAATGAGCAGTTCTTC	CASSLSGSYNEQFF
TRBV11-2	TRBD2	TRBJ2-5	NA	TGTGCCAGCAGCCTCGCGGGAGTCCGGGAGACCCAGTACTTC	CASSLAGVRETQYF
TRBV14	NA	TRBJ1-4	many	TGTGCCAGCAGCCAAGATTTCGGCAGGGTGGATGAAAAACTGTTTTTT	CASSQDFGRVDEKLFF
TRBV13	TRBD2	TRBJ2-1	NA	TGTGCCAGCAGCTTAACAAGGGTACTAGCGGGAGATAATGAGCAGTTCTTC	CASSLTRVLAGDNEQFF
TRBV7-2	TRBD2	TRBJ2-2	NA	TGTGCCAGCAGCTTATCTAGCGGGAGTCACACCGGGGAGCTGTTTTTT	CASSLSSGSHTGELFF
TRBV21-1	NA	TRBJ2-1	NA	TGTGCCAGCAGCAAAGCTCGGACAGGGGACAGGGGGGCCTACAATGAGCAGTTCTTC	CASSKARTGDRGAYNEQFF
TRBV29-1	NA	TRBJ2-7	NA	TGCAGCGTTGATAGGGGGTGGCCGGCCTACGAGCAGTACTTC	CSVDRGWPAYEQYF
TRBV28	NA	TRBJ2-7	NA	TGTGCCAGCAGTTTACCACACCTTCCCTACGAGCAGTACTTC	CASSLPHLPYEQYF
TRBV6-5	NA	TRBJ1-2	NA	TGTGCCAGCAGTTACGGGGCTGATCGCTATGGCTACACCTTC	CASSYGADRYGYTF
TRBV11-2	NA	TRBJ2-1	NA	TGTGCCAGCAGTTCCCCGGGGAATGAGCAGTTCTTC	CASSSPGNEQFF
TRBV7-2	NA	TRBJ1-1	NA	TGTGCCAGCAGCCCAGGTAGAAGCACTGAAGCTTTCTTT	CASSPGRSTEAFF
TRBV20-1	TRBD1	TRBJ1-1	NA	TGCAGTGCCCCCGGGACAGGGTCGGCTTTCTTT	CSAPGTGSAFF
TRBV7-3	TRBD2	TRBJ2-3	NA	TGTGCCAGCAGCATACTAGCGGGAGGAAGAGATACGCAGTATTTT	CASSILAGGRDTQYF
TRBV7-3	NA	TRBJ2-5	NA	TGTGCCAGCACCAAAAGCGGGCTCTCCGGGGAGACCCAGTACTTC	CASTKSGLSGETQYF
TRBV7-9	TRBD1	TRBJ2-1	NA	TGTGCCAGCAGTGGGGGACAGGGGTGGGCGGGACCCTACAATGAGCAGTTCTTC	CASSGGQGWAGPYNEQFF
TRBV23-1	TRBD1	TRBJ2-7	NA	TGCGCCAGCAGTCAGCCGAGGGACAGGGAGTTTCGGTACGAGCAGTACTTC	CASSQPRDREFRYEQYF
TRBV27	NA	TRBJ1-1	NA	TGTGCCAGCAGGGCCGGCGGGTCTGAAGCTTTCTTT	CASRAGGSEAFF
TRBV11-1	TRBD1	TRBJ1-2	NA	TGTGCCAGCAGCCCGCCCTGGACAGGGTTAGCTAACTATGGCTACACCTTC	CASSPPWTGLANYGYTF
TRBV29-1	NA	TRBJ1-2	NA	TGCAGCGTTGGGGGGCCTGGGGCTAACTATGGCTACACCTTC	CSVGGPGANYGYTF
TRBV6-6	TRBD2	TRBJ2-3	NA	TGTGCCAGCAGTTACTCGACTAGCGCCGCCACAGATACGCAGTATTTT	CASSYSTSAATDTQYF
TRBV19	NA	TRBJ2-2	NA	TGTGCCAGTTCGGAGGGTAACGTCGCTTCCGGGGAGCTGTTTTTT	CASSEGNVASGELFF
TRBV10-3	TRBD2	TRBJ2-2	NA	TGTGCCATCAGACCGGGACTAGGGTACACCGGGGAGCTGTTTTTT	CAIRPGLGYTGELFF
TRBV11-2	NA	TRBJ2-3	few	TGTGCCAGCAGTCCTAGGGGTGACGGCCGGGATACGCAGTATTTT	CASSPRGDGRDTQYF
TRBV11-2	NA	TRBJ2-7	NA	TGTGCCAGCAGCTTACGGGGAGGGGGAAATTACTACGAGCAGTACTTC	CASSLRGGGNYYEQYF
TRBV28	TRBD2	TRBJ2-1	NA	TGTGCCAGCAGTCGGACTAGCGGGAGAAATGAGCAGTTCTTC	CASSRTSGRNEQFF
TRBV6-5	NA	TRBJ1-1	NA	TGTGCCAGCAGTTACAGGGGAACCAACACTGAAGCTTTCTTT	CASSYRGTNTEAFF
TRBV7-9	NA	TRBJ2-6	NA	TGTGCCAGCAAGCTTGACTTCGCTGGGGCCAACGTCCTGACTTTC	CASKLDFAGANVLTF
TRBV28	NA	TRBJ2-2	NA	TGTGCCAGCAAACCCCCGACAGCTAACACCGGGGAGCTGTTTTTT	CASKPPTANTGELFF
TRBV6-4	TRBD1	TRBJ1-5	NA	TGTGCCAGCAGTGACCCCGGACAGGGCCATCCCGAGGGGCCCCAGCATTTT	CASSDPGQGHPEGPQHF
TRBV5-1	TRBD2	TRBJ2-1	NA	TGCGCCAGCATCCCCGGTTTCGGGGTAGCGGGGAATGATGAGCAGTTCTTC	CASIPGFGVAGNDEQFF
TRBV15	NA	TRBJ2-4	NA	TGTGCCACCGGCCAGCGAGACGGGGACATTCAGTACTTC	CATGQRDGDIQYF
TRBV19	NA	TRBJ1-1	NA	TGTGCCAGTAGTATAAAGAGTGTGAACACTGAAGCTTTCTTT	CASSIKSVNTEAFF